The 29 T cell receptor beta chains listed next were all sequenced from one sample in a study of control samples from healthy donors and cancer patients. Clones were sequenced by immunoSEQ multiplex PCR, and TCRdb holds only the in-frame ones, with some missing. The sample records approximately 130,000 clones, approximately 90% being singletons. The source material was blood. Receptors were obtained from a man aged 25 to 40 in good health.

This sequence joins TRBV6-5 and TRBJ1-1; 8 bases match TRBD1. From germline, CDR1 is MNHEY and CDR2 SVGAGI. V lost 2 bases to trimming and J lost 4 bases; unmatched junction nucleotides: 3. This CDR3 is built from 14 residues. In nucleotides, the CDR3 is TGTGCCAGCAGTTACCGGACAGGGAGCACTGAAGCTTTCTTT. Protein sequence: CASSYRTGSTEAFF.

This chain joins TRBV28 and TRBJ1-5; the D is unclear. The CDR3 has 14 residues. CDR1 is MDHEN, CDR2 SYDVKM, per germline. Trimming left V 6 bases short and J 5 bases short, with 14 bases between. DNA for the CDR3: TGTGCCAGCAGAACACACCTAAGGGATCAGCCCCAGCATTTT. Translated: CASRTHLRDQPQHF.

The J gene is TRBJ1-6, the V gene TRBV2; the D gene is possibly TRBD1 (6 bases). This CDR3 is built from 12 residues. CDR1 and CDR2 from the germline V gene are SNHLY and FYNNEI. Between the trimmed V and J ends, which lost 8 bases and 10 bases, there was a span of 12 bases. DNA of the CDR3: TGTGCCAGCTGCAGGGGAGAGTCACCCCTCCACTTT. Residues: CASCRGESPLHF.

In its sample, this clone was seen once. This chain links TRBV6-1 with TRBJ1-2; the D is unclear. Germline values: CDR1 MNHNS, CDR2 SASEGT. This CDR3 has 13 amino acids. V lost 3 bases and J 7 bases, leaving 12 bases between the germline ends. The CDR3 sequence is CASSDPALGGYTF. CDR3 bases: TGTGCCAGCAGTGACCCAGCCCTGGGTGGCTACACCTTC.

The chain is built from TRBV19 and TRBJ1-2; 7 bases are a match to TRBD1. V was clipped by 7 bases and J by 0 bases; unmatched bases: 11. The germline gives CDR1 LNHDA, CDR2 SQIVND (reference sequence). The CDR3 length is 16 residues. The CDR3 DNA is TGTGCCAGTACTACCGTTGAGAGGGGGCCTAACTATGGCTACACCTTC. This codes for CASTTVERGPNYGYTF. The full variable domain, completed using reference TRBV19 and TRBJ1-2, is DGGITQSPKYLFRKEGQNVTLSCEQNLNHDAMYWYRQDPGQGLRLIYYSQIVNDFQKGDIAEGYSVSREKKESFPLTVTSAQKNPTAFYLCASTTVERGPNYGYTFGSGTRLTVV.

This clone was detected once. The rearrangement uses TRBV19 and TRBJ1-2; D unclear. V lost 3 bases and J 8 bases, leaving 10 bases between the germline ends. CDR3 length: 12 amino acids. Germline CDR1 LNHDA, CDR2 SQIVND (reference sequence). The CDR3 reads CASSMLGRGYTF. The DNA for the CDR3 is TGTGCCAGTAGTATGCTGGGTCGGGGCTACACCTTC.

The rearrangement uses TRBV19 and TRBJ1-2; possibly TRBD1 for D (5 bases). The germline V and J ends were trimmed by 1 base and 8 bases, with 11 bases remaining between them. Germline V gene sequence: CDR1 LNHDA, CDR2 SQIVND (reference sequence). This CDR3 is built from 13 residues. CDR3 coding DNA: TGTGCCAGTAGTATAGCGGGGGGACGCGGCTACACCTTC. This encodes CASSIAGGRGYTF.

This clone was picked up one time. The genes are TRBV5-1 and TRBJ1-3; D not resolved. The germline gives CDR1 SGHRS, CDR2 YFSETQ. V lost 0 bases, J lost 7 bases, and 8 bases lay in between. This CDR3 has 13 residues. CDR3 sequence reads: CASSLAGKNTIYF. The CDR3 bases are TGCGCCAGCAGCTTGGCTGGAAAGAACACCATATATTTT.

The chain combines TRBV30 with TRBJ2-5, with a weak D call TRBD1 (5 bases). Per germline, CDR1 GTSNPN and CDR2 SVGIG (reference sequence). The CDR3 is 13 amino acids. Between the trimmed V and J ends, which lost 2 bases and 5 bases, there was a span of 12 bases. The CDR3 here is CAWSYTGHETQYF. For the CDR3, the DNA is TGTGCCTGGAGTTATACAGGCCACGAGACCCAGTACTTC.

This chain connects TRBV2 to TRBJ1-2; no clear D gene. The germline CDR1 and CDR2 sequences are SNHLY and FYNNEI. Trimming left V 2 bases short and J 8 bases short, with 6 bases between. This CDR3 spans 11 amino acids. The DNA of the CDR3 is TGTGCCAGCAGTGAATTAGCCGGCTACACCTTC. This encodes CASSELAGYTF.

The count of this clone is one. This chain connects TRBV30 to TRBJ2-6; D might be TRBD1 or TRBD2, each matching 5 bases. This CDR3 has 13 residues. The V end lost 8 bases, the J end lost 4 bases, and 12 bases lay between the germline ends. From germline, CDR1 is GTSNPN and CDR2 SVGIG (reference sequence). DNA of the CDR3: TGTGCCGGGACGTCGACCGGGGCCAACGTCCTGACTTTC. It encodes CAGTSTGANVLTF.

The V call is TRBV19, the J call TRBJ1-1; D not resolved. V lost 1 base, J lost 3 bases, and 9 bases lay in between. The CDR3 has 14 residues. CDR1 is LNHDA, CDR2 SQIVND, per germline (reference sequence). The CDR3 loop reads CASSIGQKYTEAFF. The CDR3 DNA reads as TGTGCCAGTAGTATAGGGCAGAAGTACACTGAAGCTTTCTTT. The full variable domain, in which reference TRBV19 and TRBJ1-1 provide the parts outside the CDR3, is DGGITQSPKYLFRKEGQNVTLSCEQNLNHDAMYWYRQDPGQGLRLIYYSQIVNDFQKGDIAEGYSVSREKKESFPLTVTSAQKNPTAFYLCASSIGQKYTEAFFGQGTRLTVV.

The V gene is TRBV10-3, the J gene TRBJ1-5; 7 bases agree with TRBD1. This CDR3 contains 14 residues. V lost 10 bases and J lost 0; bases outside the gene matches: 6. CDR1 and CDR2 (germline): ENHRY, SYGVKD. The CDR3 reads CASQQGYSNQPQHF. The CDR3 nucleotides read TGTGCCAGTCAACAGGGGTATAGCAATCAGCCCCAGCATTTT.

The DNA for the CDR3 is TGTGCCAGCAGGCCCTCAGGGGCCACTGAAGCTTTCTTT. Translated, it gives CASRPSGATEAFF. V gene TRBV7-2 combines with J gene TRBJ1-1; D is possibly TRBD1 (6 bases). This CDR3 has 13 amino acids. CDR1 SGHTA and CDR2 FQGNSA come from the germline V gene. The V end was cut by 6 bases, the J end by 4 bases, with 12 bases between.

CDR3 sequence reads: CASSLTRDRDEKLFF. CDR3 nucleotide sequence: TGTGCCAGCAGCTTGACACGGGACAGGGATGAAAAACTGTTTTTT. The rearrangement links TRBV7-2 to TRBJ1-4; 9 nucleotides match TRBD1. The J segment lost 6 bases and the V segment lost 3 bases, leaving 5 bases of the junction unmatched. CDR3 size: 15 residues. Germline V gene data show CDR1 as SGHTA and CDR2 as FQGNSA.

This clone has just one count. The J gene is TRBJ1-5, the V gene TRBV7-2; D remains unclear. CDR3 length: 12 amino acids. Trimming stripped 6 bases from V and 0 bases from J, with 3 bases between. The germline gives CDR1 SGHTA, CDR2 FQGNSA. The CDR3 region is CASRFSNQPQHF. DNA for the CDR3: TGTGCCAGCAGGTTTAGCAATCAGCCCCAGCATTTT.

The CDR3 region is CAMSAGGRYEQYV. The DNA for the CDR3 is TGTGCCATGAGCGCGGGGGGCCGCTACGAGCAGTACGTC. This chain joins TRBV5-4 and TRBJ2-7, with 8 bases that match TRBD2. The CDR3 consists of 13 residues. Germline CDR1 is SGHNT and CDR2 is YYREEE (reference sequence). The trim removed 9 bases at V and 3 bases at J, leaving 8 bases unmatched.

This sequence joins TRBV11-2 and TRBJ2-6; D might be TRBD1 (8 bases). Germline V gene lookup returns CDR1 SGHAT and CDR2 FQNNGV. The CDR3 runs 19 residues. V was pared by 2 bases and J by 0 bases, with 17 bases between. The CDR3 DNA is TGTGCCAGCAGCTTATGGGACAGGCGGGGGCTCTCTGGGGCCAACGTCCTGACTTTC. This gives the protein CASSLWDRRGLSGANVLTF.

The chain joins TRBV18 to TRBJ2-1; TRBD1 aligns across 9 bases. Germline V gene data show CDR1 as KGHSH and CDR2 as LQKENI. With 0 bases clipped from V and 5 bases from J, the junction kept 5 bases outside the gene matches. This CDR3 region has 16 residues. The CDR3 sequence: CASSPPGQGFHNEQFF. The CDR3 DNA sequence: TGTGCCAGCTCACCACCGGGACAGGGTTTTCACAATGAGCAGTTCTTC.

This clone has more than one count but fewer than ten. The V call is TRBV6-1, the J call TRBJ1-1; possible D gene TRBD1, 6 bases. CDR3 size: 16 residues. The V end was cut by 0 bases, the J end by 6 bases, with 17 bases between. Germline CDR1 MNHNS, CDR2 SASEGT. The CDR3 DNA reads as TGTGCCAGCAGTGAAGCGTTGGGAACAGGGAGAGCTGAAGCTTTCTTT. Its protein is CASSEALGTGRAEAFF.

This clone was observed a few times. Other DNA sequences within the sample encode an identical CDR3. The CDR3 DNA is TGTGCCAGCAGCTTACTCAATCAGCCCCAGCATTTT. This codes for CASSLLNQPQHF. V gene TRBV5-8 combines with J gene TRBJ1-5; D call uncertain. The CDR3 extends over 12 amino acids. V was shortened by 2 bases and J by 3 bases, with 3 bases between the two germline ends. Germline V gene sequence: CDR1 SGHTS, CDR2 YDEGEE.

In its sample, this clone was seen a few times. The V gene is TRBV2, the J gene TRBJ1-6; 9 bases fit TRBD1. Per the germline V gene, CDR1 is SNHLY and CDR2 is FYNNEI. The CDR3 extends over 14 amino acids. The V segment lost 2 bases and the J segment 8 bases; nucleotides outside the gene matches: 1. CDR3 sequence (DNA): TGTGCCAGCAGTGAAAGGACAGGGGATTCACCCCTCCACTTT. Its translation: CASSERTGDSPLHF.

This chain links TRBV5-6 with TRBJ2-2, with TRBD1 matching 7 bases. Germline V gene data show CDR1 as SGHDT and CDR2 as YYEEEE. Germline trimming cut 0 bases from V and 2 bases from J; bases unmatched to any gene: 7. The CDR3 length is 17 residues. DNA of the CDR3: TGTGCCAGCAGCTTGGGAGGGGGCATAATTAACACCGGGGAGCTGTTTTTT. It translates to CASSLGGGIINTGELFF.

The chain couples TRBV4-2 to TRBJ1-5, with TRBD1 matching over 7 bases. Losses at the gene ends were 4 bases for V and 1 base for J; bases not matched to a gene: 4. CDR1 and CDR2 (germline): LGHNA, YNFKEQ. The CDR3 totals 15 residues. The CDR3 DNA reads TGTGCCAGCAGCCGTACAGGGGCGAGCAATCAGCCCCAGCATTTT. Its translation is CASSRTGASNQPQHF.

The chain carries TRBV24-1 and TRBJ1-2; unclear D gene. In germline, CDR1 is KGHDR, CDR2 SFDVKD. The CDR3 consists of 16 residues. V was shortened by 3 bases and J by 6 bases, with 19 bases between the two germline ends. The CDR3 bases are TGTGCCACCAGTGATGGCAGGAGAGCGTTATCAGATGGCTACACCTTC. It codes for CATSDGRRALSDGYTF.

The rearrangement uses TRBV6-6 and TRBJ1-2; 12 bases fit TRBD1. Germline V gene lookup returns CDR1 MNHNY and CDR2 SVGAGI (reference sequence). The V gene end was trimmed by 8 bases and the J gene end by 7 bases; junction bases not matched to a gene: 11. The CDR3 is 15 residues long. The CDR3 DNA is TGTGCCAGCGGAGCACCGGGACAGGGGGCAAGTGGCTACACCTTC. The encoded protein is CASGAPGQGASGYTF.

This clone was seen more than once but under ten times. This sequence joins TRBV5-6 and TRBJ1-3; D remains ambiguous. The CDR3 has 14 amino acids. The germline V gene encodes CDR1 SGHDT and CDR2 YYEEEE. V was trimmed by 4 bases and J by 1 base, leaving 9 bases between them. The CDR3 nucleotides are TGTGCCAGCAGCGATCAGACTTCTGGAAACACCATATATTTT. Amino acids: CASSDQTSGNTIYF. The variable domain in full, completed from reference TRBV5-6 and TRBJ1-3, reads DAGVTQSPTHLIKTRGQQVTLRCSPKSGHDTVSWYQQALGQGPQFIFQYYEEEERQRGNFPDRFSGHQFPNYSSELNVNALLLGDSALYLCASSDQTSGNTIYFGEGSWLTVV.

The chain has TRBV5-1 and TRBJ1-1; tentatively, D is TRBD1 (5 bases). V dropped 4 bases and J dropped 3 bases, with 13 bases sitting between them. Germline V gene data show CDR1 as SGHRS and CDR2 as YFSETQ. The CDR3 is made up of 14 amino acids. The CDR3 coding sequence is TGCGCCAGCAGCCCCACCGGGGGGTACACTGAAGCTTTCTTT. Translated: CASSPTGGYTEAFF.

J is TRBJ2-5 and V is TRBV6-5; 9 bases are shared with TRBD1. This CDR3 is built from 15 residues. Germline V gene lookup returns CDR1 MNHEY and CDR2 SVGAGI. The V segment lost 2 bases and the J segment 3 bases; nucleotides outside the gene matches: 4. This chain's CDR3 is CASSYAGQGKETQYF. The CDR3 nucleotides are TGTGCCAGCAGTTACGCGGGACAGGGCAAAGAGACCCAGTACTTC.